A selection of T cell receptor beta chains follows, all from one sample in a study of blood T cells in healthy people across ages. Via MiXCR, TCRdb re-called the 5' RACE reads, giving one row per CDR3 protein. The sample records approximately 1,000,000 distinct CDR3 sequences, 35% to 40% being singletons. The sequencing input was blood. The receptors originated from a man between 18 and 29 years old in good health. The CDR3 runs from the conserved cysteine through the conserved F or W. D genes are given only for firm matches. Not every row has a clone size; where given, it reads once, few, many or a size class.

clone_size: few; j_call: TRBJ2-5; v_call: TRBV6-5; d_call: TRBD1; cdr3_nt: TGTGCCAGCAGAGTTGGGGACAGACAAGAGACCCAGTACTTC; cdr3_aa: CASRVGDRQETQYF
clone_size: NA; j_call: TRBJ2-7; v_call: TRBV7-2; d_call: NA; cdr3_nt: TGTGCCAGCAGCTTAGTTAGGGCTGAGGAGCAGTACTTC; cdr3_aa: CASSLVRAEEQYF
clone_size: few; j_call: TRBJ2-7; v_call: TRBV20-1; d_call: NA; cdr3_nt: TGCAGTGCTAGAGAACAAACAAATCTGAGATACGAGCAGTACTTC; cdr3_aa: CSAREQTNLRYEQYF
clone_size: NA; j_call: TRBJ2-1; v_call: TRBV7-2; d_call: NA; cdr3_nt: TGTGCCAGCAGCTTTGAACAGAGGATTTACAATGAGCAGTTCTTC; cdr3_aa: CASSFEQRIYNEQFF
clone_size: NA; j_call: TRBJ1-2; v_call: TRBV29-1; d_call: TRBD1; cdr3_nt: TGCAGCGTTGGAGGGGGACAGGGGGACTACACCTTC; cdr3_aa: CSVGGGQGDYTF
clone_size: few; j_call: TRBJ2-7; v_call: TRBV6-5; d_call: NA; cdr3_nt: TGTGCCAGCAGCAAAAAAATCGGGGTCTACGAGCAGTACTTC; cdr3_aa: CASSKKIGVYEQYF
clone_size: NA; j_call: TRBJ1-1; v_call: TRBV4-3; d_call: TRBD1; cdr3_nt: TGCGCCAGCAGCTCCGGGACAGGGTTTATGAACACTGAAGCTTTCTTT; cdr3_aa: CASSSGTGFMNTEAFF
clone_size: few; j_call: TRBJ1-2; v_call: TRBV7-9; d_call: NA; cdr3_nt: TGTGCCAGCAGCTTAGGAGGGTTCGATGGCTACACCTTC; cdr3_aa: CASSLGGFDGYTF
clone_size: few; j_call: TRBJ1-4; v_call: TRBV5-5; d_call: NA; cdr3_nt: TGTGCCAGCAGCCCACGCCCAGGGTATAGACTGTTTTTT; cdr3_aa: CASSPRPGYRLFF
clone_size: NA; j_call: TRBJ1-2; v_call: TRBV20-1; d_call: NA; cdr3_nt: TGCAGTGCGAAAGTAAGGACCTCTAACTATGGCTACACCTTC; cdr3_aa: CSAKVRTSNYGYTF
clone_size: NA; j_call: TRBJ2-5; v_call: TRBV9; d_call: NA; cdr3_nt: TGTGCCAGCAGCGTAGGGGTGGCAGGAGTTCGGGAGACCCAGTACTTC; cdr3_aa: CASSVGVAGVRETQYF
clone_size: NA; j_call: TRBJ1-2; v_call: TRBV10-3; d_call: NA; cdr3_nt: TGTGCCAGCCAGGGACGGGGCTCCTATGGCTACACCTTC; cdr3_aa: CASQGRGSYGYTF
clone_size: NA; j_call: TRBJ2-3; v_call: TRBV5-4; d_call: TRBD2; cdr3_nt: TGTGCCAGCAGCGTGCAGGGACTAGCGCCCGATACGCAGTATTTT; cdr3_aa: CASSVQGLAPDTQYF
clone_size: NA; j_call: TRBJ1-6; v_call: TRBV28; d_call: TRBD1; cdr3_nt: TGTGCCAGCAGTTTCGGGACAGAACCCTGGGCCCTCCACTTT; cdr3_aa: CASSFGTEPWALHF
clone_size: few; j_call: TRBJ1-2; v_call: TRBV6-5; d_call: TRBD1; cdr3_nt: TGTGCCAGCAGTGACCAGGGGGATGGCTACACCTTC; cdr3_aa: CASSDQGDGYTF
clone_size: once; j_call: TRBJ2-5; v_call: TRBV7-9; d_call: NA; cdr3_nt: TGTGCCAGCAGCCCAAGATTCCGGGCCCAAGAGACCCGGTACTTC; cdr3_aa: CASSPRFRAQETRYF
clone_size: few; j_call: TRBJ2-5; v_call: TRBV7-9; d_call: NA; cdr3_nt: TGTGCCAGCAGCTTAGTCCCAGGAAGCGGCTTACAAGAGACCCAGTACTTC; cdr3_aa: CASSLVPGSGLQETQYF
clone_size: few; j_call: TRBJ2-7; v_call: TRBV5-1; d_call: TRBD2; cdr3_nt: TGCGCCAGCAGCCCGGGACTAGCCGACGAGCAGTACTTC; cdr3_aa: CASSPGLADEQYF
clone_size: NA; j_call: TRBJ2-7; v_call: TRBV12-3/TRBV12-4; d_call: NA; cdr3_nt: TGTGCCAGCAGTTCCGTCGGGGGTATCTCCTACGAGCAGTACTTC; cdr3_aa: CASSSVGGISYEQYF
clone_size: NA; j_call: TRBJ2-7; v_call: TRBV21-1; d_call: NA; cdr3_nt: TGTGCCAGCAGCAAAAAGATGGGGCAGGGGGATGGCTACGAGCAGTACTTC; cdr3_aa: CASSKKMGQGDGYEQYF
clone_size: NA; j_call: TRBJ1-5; v_call: TRBV9; d_call: NA; cdr3_nt: TGTGCCAGCAGCGCGGGGGCTCGGCATCAGCCCCAGCATTTT; cdr3_aa: CASSAGARHQPQHF
clone_size: NA; j_call: TRBJ1-1; v_call: TRBV20-1; d_call: TRBD1; cdr3_nt: TGCAGTGCTACAGACAGGGACACTGAAGCTTTCTTT; cdr3_aa: CSATDRDTEAFF
clone_size: NA; j_call: TRBJ2-7; v_call: TRBV9; d_call: TRBD1; cdr3_nt: TGTGCCAGCAGCGTAGACGGGACAGGGTTGGTCAATGAGCAGTACTTC; cdr3_aa: CASSVDGTGLVNEQYF
clone_size: NA; j_call: TRBJ1-2; v_call: TRBV10-3; d_call: NA; cdr3_nt: TGTGCCATCAGTGAGTCGAAGAACTATGGCTACACCTTC; cdr3_aa: CAISESKNYGYTF
clone_size: NA; j_call: TRBJ1-1; v_call: TRBV20-1; d_call: NA; cdr3_nt: TGCAGTGCTAGAAAGGGGACACAAGCTTTCTTT; cdr3_aa: CSARKGTQAFF
clone_size: few; j_call: TRBJ2-1; v_call: TRBV20-1; d_call: NA; cdr3_nt: TGCAGTGCTACCCCCCAAAACAGCGACAATGAGCAGTTCTTC; cdr3_aa: CSATPQNSDNEQFF
clone_size: few; j_call: TRBJ1-2; v_call: TRBV29-1; d_call: NA; cdr3_nt: TGCAGCGTTCTCCGGGATACGCATCTTCGCTACACCTTC; cdr3_aa: CSVLRDTHLRYTF
clone_size: few; j_call: TRBJ1-2; v_call: TRBV7-2; d_call: TRBD1; cdr3_nt: TGTGCCAGCAGCTTAAGGACAGGTTCTAACTATGGCTACACCTTC; cdr3_aa: CASSLRTGSNYGYTF
clone_size: few; j_call: TRBJ2-3; v_call: TRBV6-5; d_call: NA; cdr3_nt: TGTGCCAGCAGGCAGGAGAGGCGCACAGATACGCAGTATTTT; cdr3_aa: CASRQERRTDTQYF
clone_size: NA; j_call: TRBJ1-2; v_call: TRBV27; d_call: TRBD1; cdr3_nt: TGTGCCAGCAGGAAAACTACACAGGGGCGCTATGGCTACACCTTC; cdr3_aa: CASRKTTQGRYGYTF
clone_size: NA; j_call: TRBJ2-2; v_call: TRBV2; d_call: NA; cdr3_nt: TGTGCCAGCATCGGGACATCGAACACCGGGGAGCTGTTTTTT; cdr3_aa: CASIGTSNTGELFF
clone_size: few; j_call: TRBJ2-3; v_call: TRBV6-2/TRBV6-3; d_call: TRBD2; cdr3_nt: TGTGCCAGCAGTTGGACTAGCGGGGACACAGATACGCAGTATTTT; cdr3_aa: CASSWTSGDTDTQYF
clone_size: NA; j_call: TRBJ2-7; v_call: TRBV20-1; d_call: NA; cdr3_nt: TGCAGTGCTAGAACCGGTAGGGGGAGGTACGAGCAGTACTTC; cdr3_aa: CSARTGRGRYEQYF
clone_size: NA; j_call: TRBJ1-1; v_call: TRBV20-1; d_call: NA; cdr3_nt: TGCAGTGCTAGAGATAGTTCACGGGGGGTTAACACTGAAGCTTTCTTT; cdr3_aa: CSARDSSRGVNTEAFF
clone_size: few; j_call: TRBJ1-5; v_call: TRBV11-1; d_call: NA; cdr3_nt: TGTGCCAGCAGCTTAAACGGCGGAATCAATCAGCCCCAGCATTTT; cdr3_aa: CASSLNGGINQPQHF
clone_size: NA; j_call: TRBJ2-3; v_call: TRBV3-1; d_call: NA; cdr3_nt: TGTGCCAGCAGCCAAGCCCCGATGGCAGGTCGCGCAGATACGCAGTATTTT; cdr3_aa: CASSQAPMAGRADTQYF
clone_size: NA; j_call: TRBJ2-1; v_call: TRBV10-3; d_call: TRBD1; cdr3_nt: TGTGCCATCAGTGAGGGACAGGGTGTCAGCAATGAGCAGTTCTTC; cdr3_aa: CAISEGQGVSNEQFF
clone_size: NA; j_call: TRBJ1-2; v_call: TRBV29-1; d_call: TRBD1; cdr3_nt: TGCAGCGTTACAGGGGGCGACTATGGCTACACCTTC; cdr3_aa: CSVTGGDYGYTF
clone_size: once; j_call: TRBJ1-1; v_call: TRBV7-2; d_call: TRBD1; cdr3_nt: TGTGCCAGCAGCTGGAGGGACAGGGGCGACACTGAAGCTTTCTTT; cdr3_aa: CASSWRDRGDTEAFF
clone_size: many; j_call: TRBJ1-2; v_call: TRBV20-1; d_call: TRBD1; cdr3_nt: TGCAGTGCTAGATCAACAGGGGGGTCAGACTATGGCTACACCTTC; cdr3_aa: CSARSTGGSDYGYTF
clone_size: NA; j_call: TRBJ1-5; v_call: TRBV5-1; d_call: TRBD1; cdr3_nt: TGCGCCAGCAGGACTGGGACAGGGAGTCAGCCCCAGCATTTT; cdr3_aa: CASRTGTGSQPQHF
clone_size: once; j_call: TRBJ2-2; v_call: TRBV7-6; d_call: NA; cdr3_nt: TGTGCCAGCCTCCAAGGAATCACCGGGGAGCTGTTTTTT; cdr3_aa: CASLQGITGELFF
clone_size: NA; j_call: TRBJ2-7; v_call: TRBV20-1; d_call: NA; cdr3_nt: TGCAGTGCTAGACCGCGGTCCGAGCAGTACTTC; cdr3_aa: CSARPRSEQYF
clone_size: many; j_call: TRBJ2-1; v_call: TRBV10-3; d_call: TRBD2; cdr3_nt: TGTGCCATCAGTGAGTCCTTAGCGGGGGCAGGGGATGAGCAGTTCTTC; cdr3_aa: CAISESLAGAGDEQFF
clone_size: few; j_call: TRBJ1-1; v_call: TRBV20-1; d_call: NA; cdr3_nt: TGCAGTGCTAGGAGGGCCGGGACGGTGAACACTGAAGCTTTCTTT; cdr3_aa: CSARRAGTVNTEAFF